This is a list of T cell receptor beta chains from one sample in a study of blood T cell repertoires in COVID-19. Libraries were prepared by immunoSEQ multiplex PCR; TCRdb keeps only in-frame clonotypes and omits some of them. Altogether some 200,000 clones are present, roughly 90% being singletons, with the ten largest covering over 9.5%. Sequencing was done on a sample of peripheral blood. All receptors come from a woman aged 55-69 years with COVID-19, enrolled during active disease. The CDR3 runs from the conserved cysteine through the conserved F or W. The D gene is left open where the match is weak. For some rows the clone size is stated as once, few or many, or as a class when expanded; others skip it.

clone_size: -
d_call: TRBD1
v_call: TRBV28
j_call: TRBJ2-7
cdr3_aa: CASSFLGQVGEQYF
cdr3_nt: TGTGCCAGCAGTTTCCTGGGACAGGTTGGCGAGCAGTACTTC

clone_size: -
d_call: TRBD2
v_call: TRBV20-1
j_call: TRBJ2-7
cdr3_aa: CSASDSGTPYEQYF
cdr3_nt: TGCAGTGCTAGTGATAGCGGGACCCCCTACGAGCAGTACTTC

clone_size: -
d_call: -
v_call: TRBV11-3
j_call: TRBJ2-1
cdr3_aa: CASSPAPRRGNNEQFF
cdr3_nt: TGTGCCAGCAGCCCAGCCCCGAGGCGGGGAAACAATGAGCAGTTCTTC

clone_size: -
d_call: TRBD2
v_call: TRBV5-1
j_call: TRBJ2-1
cdr3_aa: CASSPGLAGGHEQFF
cdr3_nt: TGCGCCAGCAGCCCGGGACTAGCGGGAGGCCATGAGCAGTTCTTC

clone_size: -
d_call: TRBD1
v_call: TRBV11-3
j_call: TRBJ2-1
cdr3_aa: CASSLRQGVGDEQFF
cdr3_nt: TGTGCCAGCAGCTTGAGACAGGGCGTAGGAGATGAGCAGTTCTTC

clone_size: -
d_call: -
v_call: TRBV25-1
j_call: TRBJ1-1
cdr3_aa: CASRRTEEAFF
cdr3_nt: TGTGCCAGCAGACGAACAGAGGAAGCTTTCTTT

clone_size: -
d_call: TRBD1
v_call: TRBV24-1
j_call: TRBJ1-2
cdr3_aa: CATSDAGQYSYGYTF
cdr3_nt: TGTGCCACCAGTGATGCGGGACAGTACAGCTATGGCTACACCTTC

clone_size: -
d_call: -
v_call: TRBV5-4
j_call: TRBJ2-1
cdr3_aa: CASSPGLSYNEQFF
cdr3_nt: TGTGCCAGCAGCCCCGGACTATCCTACAATGAGCAGTTCTTC

clone_size: -
d_call: TRBD2
v_call: TRBV2
j_call: TRBJ2-1
cdr3_aa: CASSRGSTSVYNEQFF
cdr3_nt: TGTGCCAGCAGTAGAGGTTCGACTAGCGTCTACAATGAGCAGTTCTTC

clone_size: -
d_call: TRBD2
v_call: TRBV6-5
j_call: TRBJ2-7
cdr3_aa: CASSSRPSGDEQYF
cdr3_nt: TGTGCCAGCAGTTCCCGTCCCAGCGGGGACGAGCAGTACTTC

clone_size: few
d_call: -
v_call: TRBV29-1
j_call: TRBJ2-1
cdr3_aa: CSVQQSPAYNEQFF
cdr3_nt: TGCAGCGTCCAACAGAGCCCAGCCTACAATGAGCAGTTCTTC

clone_size: -
d_call: TRBD2
v_call: TRBV7-2
j_call: TRBJ2-7
cdr3_aa: CASSLERGSYEQYF
cdr3_nt: TGTGCCAGCAGCTTAGAGCGGGGCTCCTACGAGCAGTACTTC

clone_size: -
d_call: -
v_call: TRBV24-1
j_call: TRBJ1-1
cdr3_aa: CATSDPGRARGNTEAFF
cdr3_nt: TGTGCCACCAGTGACCCTGGACGGGCCAGGGGGAACACTGAAGCTTTCTTT

clone_size: -
d_call: TRBD1
v_call: TRBV18
j_call: TRBJ2-3
cdr3_aa: CASSPARQGTQYF
cdr3_nt: TGTGCCAGCTCACCGGCTCGACAGGGAACGCAGTATTTT

clone_size: -
d_call: TRBD2
v_call: TRBV19
j_call: TRBJ2-2
cdr3_aa: CASSTIAGFGTGELFF
cdr3_nt: TGTGCCAGTAGTACGATAGCGGGATTTGGAACCGGGGAGCTGTTTTTT

clone_size: -
d_call: TRBD1
v_call: TRBV18
j_call: TRBJ1-1
cdr3_aa: CASSGQKNTEAFF
cdr3_nt: TGTGCCAGCTCGGGACAGAAGAACACTGAAGCTTTCTTT

clone_size: -
d_call: -
v_call: TRBV21-1
j_call: TRBJ2-7
cdr3_aa: CASSPYYRQRRPYEQYF
cdr3_nt: TGTGCCAGCAGTCCTTATTACCGACAGAGAAGGCCCTACGAGCAGTACTTC

clone_size: -
d_call: TRBD2
v_call: TRBV9
j_call: TRBJ2-7
cdr3_aa: CASSVGLAGKSSYEQYF
cdr3_nt: TGTGCCAGCAGCGTAGGACTAGCGGGTAAGAGCTCCTACGAGCAGTACTTC

clone_size: -
d_call: TRBD1
v_call: TRBV7-2
j_call: TRBJ1-1
cdr3_aa: CASRPTGGETEAFF
cdr3_nt: TGTGCCAGCAGGCCTACAGGGGGCGAAACTGAAGCTTTCTTT

clone_size: -
d_call: TRBD2
v_call: TRBV6-2/TRBV6-3
j_call: TRBJ2-1
cdr3_aa: CASSYELAGNNEQFF
cdr3_nt: TGTGCCAGCAGTTACGAACTAGCGGGGAATAATGAGCAGTTCTTC

clone_size: -
d_call: -
v_call: TRBV5-1
j_call: TRBJ2-4
cdr3_aa: CASSRAGLLAKNIQYF
cdr3_nt: TGCGCCAGCAGTAGAGCTGGGCTTTTAGCCAAAAACATTCAGTACTTC

clone_size: -
d_call: TRBD1
v_call: TRBV9
j_call: TRBJ1-6
cdr3_aa: CASSESGQGNSPLHF
cdr3_nt: TGTGCCAGCAGCGAGTCGGGACAGGGGAATTCACCCCTCCACTTT

clone_size: many
d_call: TRBD1
v_call: TRBV19
j_call: TRBJ2-7
cdr3_aa: CASSLGQGLYEQYF
cdr3_nt: TGTGCCAGTAGTTTAGGACAGGGGCTGTACGAGCAGTACTTC

clone_size: -
d_call: TRBD2
v_call: TRBV10-3
j_call: TRBJ2-1
cdr3_aa: CAIRTTSGRVDEQFF
cdr3_nt: TGTGCCATCAGGACGACTAGCGGGAGGGTAGATGAGCAGTTCTTC

clone_size: -
d_call: TRBD1
v_call: TRBV6-6
j_call: TRBJ2-2
cdr3_aa: CASLTRGPNTGELFF
cdr3_nt: TGTGCCAGCCTAACGAGGGGGCCGAACACCGGGGAGCTGTTTTTT

clone_size: -
d_call: -
v_call: TRBV6-4
j_call: TRBJ1-1
cdr3_aa: CASSVSDMNTEAFF
cdr3_nt: TGTGCCAGCAGTGTGTCGGACATGAACACTGAAGCTTTCTTT

clone_size: -
d_call: TRBD1
v_call: TRBV18
j_call: TRBJ2-1
cdr3_aa: CASSRTGQGYNEQFF
cdr3_nt: TGTGCCAGCTCACGCACGGGACAGGGGTACAATGAGCAGTTCTTC

clone_size: -
d_call: -
v_call: TRBV24-1
j_call: TRBJ2-1
cdr3_aa: CATSEQYNEQFF
cdr3_nt: TGTGCCACCAGTGAACAGTACAATGAGCAGTTCTTC

clone_size: -
d_call: -
v_call: TRBV19
j_call: TRBJ1-6
cdr3_aa: CASNPSGGGNSPLHF
cdr3_nt: TGTGCCAGTAACCCCAGTGGAGGAGGGAATTCACCCCTCCACTTT

clone_size: -
d_call: TRBD2
v_call: TRBV30
j_call: TRBJ2-5
cdr3_aa: CARRLAGQETQYF
cdr3_nt: TGTGCCAGACGTCTAGCGGGACAAGAGACCCAGTACTTC

clone_size: -
d_call: -
v_call: TRBV6-5
j_call: TRBJ1-2
cdr3_aa: CAISGGYGYTF
cdr3_nt: TGTGCCATATCAGGTGGCTATGGCTACACCTTC

clone_size: -
d_call: -
v_call: TRBV27
j_call: TRBJ1-1
cdr3_aa: CASNRGMNTEAFF
cdr3_nt: TGTGCCAGCAATCGGGGTATGAACACTGAAGCTTTCTTT

clone_size: -
d_call: TRBD1
v_call: TRBV13
j_call: TRBJ2-4
cdr3_aa: CASSSWTGLAKNIQYF
cdr3_nt: TGTGCCAGCAGCTCCTGGACAGGACTAGCCAAAAACATTCAGTACTTC

clone_size: -
d_call: -
v_call: TRBV10-3
j_call: TRBJ2-7
cdr3_aa: CAIMQGSYEQYF
cdr3_nt: TGTGCCATCATGCAGGGATCCTACGAGCAGTACTTC

clone_size: -
d_call: -
v_call: TRBV5-1
j_call: TRBJ1-2
cdr3_aa: CASSFTGYGYTF
cdr3_nt: TGCGCCAGCAGCTTTACAGGCTATGGCTACACCTTC

clone_size: few
d_call: TRBD2
v_call: TRBV13
j_call: TRBJ2-1
cdr3_aa: CASSLASGSSYNEQFF
cdr3_nt: TGTGCCAGCAGCTTAGCTAGCGGGAGCTCCTACAATGAGCAGTTCTTC

clone_size: -
d_call: -
v_call: TRBV18
j_call: TRBJ1-2
cdr3_aa: CASSKGDLNYGYTF
cdr3_nt: TGTGCCAGCTCCAAGGGGGACCTTAACTATGGCTACACCTTC

clone_size: -
d_call: -
v_call: TRBV30
j_call: TRBJ2-1
cdr3_aa: CAWSSSYNEQFF
cdr3_nt: TGTGCCTGGAGCAGCTCCTACAATGAGCAGTTCTTC

clone_size: -
d_call: TRBD1
v_call: TRBV12-5
j_call: TRBJ2-1
cdr3_aa: CASGPTGYPNEQFF
cdr3_nt: TGTGCTAGTGGTCCGACAGGGTACCCCAATGAGCAGTTCTTC

clone_size: -
d_call: TRBD2
v_call: TRBV18
j_call: TRBJ2-1
cdr3_aa: CASSIGLAGVSHEQFF
cdr3_nt: TGTGCCAGCTCCATCGGACTAGCGGGAGTAAGCCATGAGCAGTTCTTC

clone_size: -
d_call: -
v_call: TRBV29-1
j_call: TRBJ2-5
cdr3_aa: CSVEVGRGETQYF
cdr3_nt: TGCAGCGTTGAAGTCGGCAGGGGAGAGACCCAGTACTTC

clone_size: few
d_call: -
v_call: TRBV30
j_call: TRBJ2-7
cdr3_aa: CAWSDTYEQYF
cdr3_nt: TGTGCCTGGAGTGACACCTACGAGCAGTACTTC

clone_size: -
d_call: -
v_call: TRBV15
j_call: TRBJ2-7
cdr3_aa: CATSRIRGSYEQYF
cdr3_nt: TGTGCCACCAGCAGGATCCGGGGCTCCTACGAGCAGTACTTC

clone_size: -
d_call: TRBD2
v_call: TRBV9
j_call: TRBJ2-3
cdr3_aa: CASSVAGRRSDTQYF
cdr3_nt: TGTGCCAGCAGCGTAGCCGGGAGGAGGTCAGATACGCAGTATTTT

clone_size: -
d_call: TRBD2
v_call: TRBV7-3
j_call: TRBJ2-1
cdr3_aa: CASSLWLAGESSYNEQFF
cdr3_nt: TGTGCCAGCAGCTTGTGGCTAGCGGGAGAGAGCTCCTACAATGAGCAGTTCTTC

clone_size: -
d_call: TRBD1
v_call: TRBV10-3
j_call: TRBJ1-4
cdr3_aa: CAISATGGLPNEKLFF
cdr3_nt: TGTGCCATCAGTGCGACAGGGGGACTTCCCAATGAAAAACTGTTTTTT

clone_size: -
d_call: -
v_call: TRBV2
j_call: TRBJ1-5
cdr3_aa: CASRSRDNQPQHF
cdr3_nt: TGTGCCAGCAGGAGTCGGGACAATCAGCCCCAGCATTTT